The source of this TCR beta chain is a study of T cell responses to AZD1222 COVID-19 vaccine (dated by TCRdb to the early 2020s). Regarding the complete study: Because spike-specific TCR depth and breadth did not differ between the two schedules, AZD1222 recipients who got a second dose at roughly 4 weeks were pooled with those who got a second dose at roughly 12 weeks. TCR sequencing was performed for about 250 trial participants, of whom about 210 were given two doses of AZD1222 and around 25 were given two doses of MenACWY control vaccine. Trial participants were enrolled by age into subgroups of 18-55, 56-69 and 70-plus years, and around 150, 28 and 57 TCR-sequenced participants, respectively, were included in these subgroups.

What the work shows at the level of the full study, not this receptor alone: Conclusions about previously exposed vaccinees are limited because only six or seven AZD1222 recipients were SARS-CoV-2 seropositive at baseline. Participants were mostly white British and included more females than males, and it was suggested by the authors that clonal diversity may have been underestimated. Spike-specific TCR breadth and depth rose significantly after two AZD1222 doses compared with day 0 and with MenACWY recipients. In the small 56-69-year group, the increase in depth fell short of significance, most likely because of low power. Because no day 14 peak-response samples were available, the repertoires could be characterized only after the peak T cell response. Reportedly, almost half of the unique spike-specific TCRs recognized epitopes lying outside the regions that are mutated in the B.1.351 and B.1.1.7 variants. CD4 TCRs associated with the vaccine covered the entire spike protein, and the dominant responses were in regions 160-218 and 743-854.

In regard to this clone: What antigen it recognizes has not been identified. Per-base quality was not reported, and no clone a single base away is much larger than it.

The CDR3 regions of human TCRbeta chains were analyzed by immunosequencing. The study's own analysis went as follows. Repertoire TCRs were matched against a reference library of SARS-CoV-2-specific TCRs generated with the MIRA antigen-specificity platform. Breadth was defined as the fraction of unique TCRs that were SARS-CoV-2-associated, and depth was defined as the fraction of total T cells that were SARS-CoV-2-associated. Using the MIRA data, each spike-specific TCR was mapped to the spike region that the TCR reacts to and placed in a CD4 or CD8 class. Log10-transformed breadth and depth values were compared by one-way ANOVA with Sidak's multiple comparisons tests. TCRdb re-hosts the immuneACCESS table, in-frame sequences only. Its copies lack some clones; in the studies checked, an unresolved V gene accounts for under half of them, and the cause for the rest is not known. The V and J calls and clone size were taken over from that table, and D and trimming were inferred from the DNA. This sample holds 130,000 to 150,000 clones; under 95% were observed only once. In total, the top ten clones hold less than 5.5% of the sample.

Read against the paper, the sample's time point label means: baseline before first vaccination. Vaccinee samples were obtained from the UK trials COV001 and COV002, which included a single-blind randomized controlled phase 2/3 trial of AZD1222 (ChAdOx1 nCoV-19) in healthy adults. For TCRbeta chain sequencing, PBMC samples were collected from trial participants at day 0 and at day 28 after the second dose. Sequencing was performed on peripheral blood, taken on day 0 of AZD1222 vaccination. The source is an adult in good health.

The CDR3 sequence is CSVGGGWGMNTEAFF. In nucleotide form, the sequence is TGCAGCGTTGGAGGGGGATGGGGGATGAACACTGAAGCTTTCTTT. The chain is encoded by TRBV29-1 joined to TRBJ1-1, and perhaps TRBD1 as D gene, on 6 matching bases. Reading from cysteine to phenylalanine, the CDR3 counts 15 amino acids. CDR3 DNA is the only sequence kept; it has 45 bases, read in frame from the first base. The germline V gene supplies CDR1 SQVTM and CDR2 ANQGSEA. V and J lose 4 bases and 0 bases, and a span of 15 bases separates them.